The T cell receptor beta chain under discussion was sequenced for a study of blood T cell repertoires in COVID-19. Study-wide background: From the United States, Italy and Spain came samples of acute and convalescent COVID-19. T cells, B-cell-depleted T cells, or PBMCs supplied cDNA or gDNA.

CDR1 and CDR2 from the germline V gene are ENHRY and SYGVKD. The CDR3 spans 13 residues. V lost 2 bases and J 1 base, leaving 5 bases between the germline ends. In the original processing: Reference gene primer amplification in the assay estimated nucleated cell counts. Sequenced by immunoSEQ multiplex PCR; TCRdb stores in-frame clones only, minus some. V and J calls and clone size are copied from that table; D and trimming were computed from the DNA. The profile shows 130,000 to 150,000 clones, about nine tenths of them singletons. The V and J genes are TRBV10-3 and TRBJ1-1; D gene ambiguous. This sequence originates from a human donor in a cohort sampled during active COVID-19. Sequenced material: peripheral blood. CDR3 sequence reads: CAISEQSNTEAFF. DNA of the CDR3: TGTGCCATCAGTGAGCAGTCGAACACTGAAGCTTTCTTT.